The 14 T cell receptor beta chains below come from one sample, sequenced in a study of blood T cell repertoires in COVID-19. Libraries were prepared by immunoSEQ multiplex PCR; TCRdb keeps only in-frame clonotypes and omits some of them. The table records about 87,000 clones, roughly 76% of them present only once. The sample taken for sequencing was peripheral blood. These receptors all come from a woman aged 45 to 65 with acute or convalescent COVID-19.

This clone was seen only a few times. The CDR3 sequence: CASSEADGGREKLFF. The CDR3 bases are TGTGCCAGCAGTGAAGCCGACGGGGGAAGGGAAAAACTGTTTTTT. The gene calls are TRBV2 and TRBJ1-4; possible D gene TRBD1, 5 bases. Trimming left V 0 bases short and J 8 bases short, with 13 bases between. The CDR3 has 15 amino acids. Germline V gene sequence: CDR1 SNHLY, CDR2 FYNNEI.

This chain uses TRBV7-2 with TRBJ2-3; a weak D match, TRBD1 (6 bases). Trimming removed 4 bases at V and 4 bases at J, with 12 bases between. CDR1 SGHTA and CDR2 FQGNSA come from the germline V gene. The CDR3 length is 14 residues. CDR3 sequence (DNA): TGTGCCAGCAGCTCACAGGGTGGGGCAGATACGCAGTATTTT. Its protein product is CASSSQGGADTQYF. Full variable domain (rest looked up from reference TRBV7-2 and TRBJ2-3): GAGVSQSPSNKVTEKGKDVELRCDPISGHTALYWYRQSLGQGLEFLIYFQGNSAPDKSGLPSDRFSAERTGGSVSTLTIQRTQQEDSAVYLCASSSQGGADTQYFGPGTRLTVL.

V gene TRBV2 combines with J gene TRBJ2-3; D gene ambiguous. This CDR3 contains 11 residues. Deletions cut 7 bases from V and 2 bases from J, with 4 bases between. Germline values: CDR1 SNHLY, CDR2 FYNNEI. The CDR3 DNA sequence: TGTGCCAGCATAGTCACAGATACGCAGTATTTT. Translation: CASIVTDTQYF.

This clone appeared a single time. The gene calls are TRBV9 and TRBJ1-6; 8 bases match TRBD1. Germline lookup yields CDR1 SGDLS and CDR2 YYNGEE. Losses at the gene ends were 3 bases for V and 7 bases for J; bases not matched to a gene: 6. The CDR3 sequence is 15 residues long. The DNA of the CDR3 is TGTGCCAGCAGCGGGCGGACAGGGAACAATTCACCCCTCCACTTT. It is translated as CASSGRTGNNSPLHF.

The chain combines TRBV30 with TRBJ1-2, with 9 bases matching TRBD1. This CDR3 contains 12 residues. V was pared by 7 bases and J by 5 bases, with 5 bases of the junction left unmatched. CDR1 GTSNPN and CDR2 SVGIG come from the germline V gene (reference sequence). CDR3 sequence (DNA): TGTGCCTTCAGGACAGGGGTTTATGGCTACACCTTC. Protein sequence: CAFRTGVYGYTF.

V gene TRBV3-1 (or the pseudogene TRBV3-2) combines with J gene TRBJ1-1; no clear D. The germline CDR1 and CDR2 sequences are LGHDT and YNNKEL (reference sequence). The V gene lost 2 bases and the J gene lost 5 bases, with 6 bases spanning the gap. The CDR3 length is 12 residues. This CDR3 reads CASSQTRTEAFF. CDR3 coding DNA: TGTGCCAGCAGCCAAACCCGGACTGAAGCTTTCTTT.

This sequence joins TRBV5-1 and TRBJ1-1; tentatively, D is TRBD1 (5 bases). The CDR3 spans 15 residues. Germline V gives CDR1 SGHRS, CDR2 YFSETQ. Trimming took off 4 bases at V and 0 bases at J, with 13 bases between the two ends. CDR3 in DNA: TGCGCCAGCAGCCCGTGGGAGGGGATGAACACTGAAGCTTTCTTT. Its translation: CASSPWEGMNTEAFF. Complete variable domain (other parts from reference TRBV5-1 and TRBJ1-1): KAGVTQTPRYLIKTRGQQVTLSCSPISGHRSVSWYQQTPGQGLQFLFEYFSETQRNKGNFPGRFSGRQFSNSRSEMNVSTLELGDSALYLCASSPWEGMNTEAFFGQGTRLTVV.

V usage is TRBV19 and J usage is TRBJ1-2; D is perhaps TRBD1 (6 bases). This CDR3 contains 14 residues. V lost 3 bases and J lost 8, with 16 bases in between. The germline V gene has CDR1 LNHDA and CDR2 SQIVND (reference sequence). CDR3 coding DNA: TGTGCCAGTAGTATCGCGGGGGGCGCGGGCGGCTACACCTTC. Protein product: CASSIAGGAGGYTF.

This chain connects TRBV7-2 to TRBJ1-5; 7 bases map to TRBD1. V was clipped by 3 bases and J by 0 bases; unmatched bases: 5. This CDR3 region has 16 residues. Germline CDR1 is SGHTA and CDR2 is FQGNSA. The CDR3 DNA reads as TGTGCCAGCAGCTTCCAGGGGGGTGTTAGCAATCAGCCCCAGCATTTT. This gives the protein CASSFQGGVSNQPQHF.

V gene TRBV5-1 combines with J gene TRBJ2-7; 9 positions match TRBD1. The CDR3 length is 14 residues. V lost 4 bases, J lost 7 bases, and 9 bases stayed unmatched. The germline V gene has CDR1 SGHRS and CDR2 YFSETQ. The CDR3 here is CASSPGTGTGEQYF. The CDR3 DNA reads as TGCGCCAGCAGCCCCGGGACAGGGACGGGTGAGCAGTACTTC.

A single count supports this clone. The genes are TRBV6-5 and TRBJ1-2, with 7 bases lining up with TRBD1. Unmatched junction bases numbered 7, after V lost 8 bases and J lost 4 bases. The germline gives CDR1 MNHEY, CDR2 SVGAGI. The CDR3 length is 13 residues. This CDR3 is CASVTGQIYGYTF. The CDR3 nucleotides read TGTGCCAGCGTTACGGGACAGATCTATGGCTACACCTTC.

The gene calls are TRBV7-2 and TRBJ1-1, with D tentatively TRBD1 (5 bases). Per germline, CDR1 SGHTA and CDR2 FQGNSA. V was clipped by 4 bases and J by 0 bases, with 9 bases between them. The CDR3 runs to 14 residues. The DNA for the CDR3 is TGTGCCAGCAGCTCGGGACTGATGAACACTGAAGCTTTCTTT. It specifies CASSSGLMNTEAFF.

The V and J genes are TRBV6-6 and TRBJ1-1; no clear D gene. CDR3 length equals 13 residues. Germline CDR1 is MNHNY and CDR2 is SVGAGI (reference sequence). V lost 6 bases, J lost 1 base, and 9 bases lay in between. CDR3 amino acids: CASSQRGNTEAFF. CDR3 coding DNA: TGTGCCAGCAGCCAGAGAGGGAACACTGAAGCTTTCTTT.

This clone was observed a few times. The V gene is TRBV5-1, the J gene TRBJ2-1; 10 bases align to TRBD1. CDR3 length: 15 amino acids. Germline V lookup: CDR1 SGHRS, CDR2 YFSETQ. The trim removed 7 bases at V and 10 bases at J, leaving 14 bases unmatched. Here the CDR3 reads CASSPGQGSPGEQFF. CDR3 bases: TGCGCCAGCTCACCGGGACAGGGGAGTCCGGGGGAGCAGTTCTTC.